Below, 23 T cell receptor beta chains from the same sample are listed, as sequenced in a study of long-term antiretroviral therapy in people with HIV. With survey level as its setting, the immunoSEQ assay was v3.0. Clones were sequenced by immunoSEQ multiplex PCR, and TCRdb holds only the in-frame ones, with some missing. Among about 27,000 clones, around 80% were seen once, and the ten largest hold about 9%. The sequencing here drew on unsorted PBMCs, taken 3 years after starting antiretroviral therapy. These receptors were obtained from a man aged 40-49 years with HIV.

V gene TRBV4-1 combines with J gene TRBJ2-2, with 7 bases that match TRBD1. V gave up 0 bases and J gave up 6 bases; unmatched junction bases: 7. The CDR3 consists of 16 residues. Germline CDR1 is MGHRA and CDR2 is YSYEKL. The CDR3 loop reads CASSQEATGIAGELFF. For the CDR3, the DNA is TGCGCCAGCAGCCAAGAAGCGACAGGGATCGCCGGGGAGCTGTTTTTT.

J is TRBJ2-2 and V is TRBV2; 8 bases fit TRBD2. CDR1 and CDR2 (germline): SNHLY, FYNNEI. With V trimmed by 4 bases and J by 4 bases, 5 bases remained unmatched. This CDR3 has 15 amino acids. This CDR3 reads CASSGGLGSTGELFF. In DNA form, the CDR3 reads TGTGCCAGCAGTGGGGGACTAGGAAGCACCGGGGAGCTGTTTTTT. The whole variable domain, filled in from reference TRBV2 and TRBJ2-2, reads EPEVTQTPSHQVTQMGQEVILRCVPISNHLYFYWYRQILGQKVEFLVSFYNNEISEKSEIFDDQFSVERPDGSNFTLKIRSTKLEDSAMYFCASSGGLGSTGELFFGEGSRLTVL.

The J gene is TRBJ2-3, the V gene TRBV7-2; D possibly corresponds to TRBD2 (6 bases). Per the germline V gene, CDR1 is SGHTA and CDR2 is FQGNSA. The CDR3 contains 15 residues. V lost 1 base, J lost 6 bases, and 14 bases lay in between. The CDR3 protein is CASSLEYGGGDTQYF. The CDR3 DNA reads as TGTGCCAGCAGCTTAGAGTACGGGGGTGGGGATACGCAGTATTTT.

The chain carries TRBV5-1 and TRBJ2-5; TRBD2 matches 9 bases. Germline CDR1 SGHRS, CDR2 YFSETQ. The CDR3 loop spans 14 amino acids. The V and J ends lost 4 bases and 6 bases, in that order; junction bases with no gene match: 7. CDR3 protein: CASSPGGGVQTQYF. DNA for the CDR3: TGCGCCAGCAGCCCCGGCGGGGGGGTCCAGACCCAGTACTTC.

This clone was counted between two and nine times. J is TRBJ2-7 and V is TRBV28; TRBD1 is a possible D gene (5 bases). Germline V gene data show CDR1 as MDHEN and CDR2 as SYDVKM. The CDR3 totals 14 residues. Trimming pared 3 bases from V and 2 bases from J, leaving 11 bases between. The CDR3 is CASSLTVFPYEQYF. The DNA of the CDR3 is TGTGCCAGCAGTTTGACAGTTTTCCCCTACGAGCAGTACTTC. The entire variable domain, with the rest obtained from reference TRBV28 and TRBJ2-7, is as follows: DVKVTQSSRYLVKRTGEKVFLECVQDMDHENMFWYRQDPGLGLRLIYFSYDVKMKEKGDIPEGYSVSREKKERFSLILESASTNQTSMYLCASSLTVFPYEQYFGPGTRLTVT.

This clone was seen a handful of times. The chain has TRBV6-5 and TRBJ1-3; 8 bases match TRBD1. CDR3 length: 16 residues. Germline CDR1 is MNHEY and CDR2 is SVGAGI. V dropped 0 bases and J dropped 3; count of bases not matched to a gene: 4. The CDR3 loop is CASSYSTGVNGNTIYF. The CDR3 DNA follows: TGTGCCAGCAGTTACTCGACAGGGGTCAATGGAAACACCATATATTTT.

This chain connects TRBV7-8 to TRBJ1-5; tentatively, D is TRBD1 (5 bases). V was pared by 2 bases and J by 5 bases, with 10 bases between. The length of the CDR3 is 14 residues. Per germline, CDR1 SGHVS and CDR2 FQNEAQ. The CDR3, as DNA: TGTGCCAGCAGCTTATCCCAGGGAGATCAGCCCCAGCATTTT. Translation gives CASSLSQGDQPQHF. Drawing the rest from reference TRBV7-8 and TRBJ1-5, the complete variable domain is GAGVSQSPRYKVAKRGQDVALRCDPISGHVSLFWYQQALGQGPEFLTYFQNEAQLDKSGLPSDRFFAERPEGSVSTLKIQRTQQEDSAVYLCASSLSQGDQPQHFGDGTRLSIL.

The chain recombines TRBV7-9 with TRBJ2-3; no reliable D call. The CDR3 contains 14 residues. Germline CDR1 reads SEHNR; CDR2 reads FQNEAQ (reference sequence). The germline V and J ends were trimmed by 8 bases and 0 bases, with 12 bases remaining between them. The CDR3 nucleotides are TGTGCCAGCCGACTGGAGCTAAGCACAGATACGCAGTATTTT. The encoded protein is CASRLELSTDTQYF.

This clone was recorded once. The rearrangement joins TRBV5-1 to TRBJ1-2; possible D gene TRBD1, 5 bases. V was pared by 1 base and J by 6 bases, with 10 bases between. This CDR3 contains 13 residues. Germline values: CDR1 SGHRS, CDR2 YFSETQ. In nucleotides, the CDR3 is TGCGCCAGCAGCTTGTTTACAGGAGATGGCTACACCTTC. Translating gives CASSLFTGDGYTF.

The V and J genes are TRBV2 and TRBJ1-3, with 8 bases matching TRBD1. The germline CDR1 and CDR2 sequences are SNHLY and FYNNEI. V lost 1 base to trimming and J lost 0 bases; unmatched junction nucleotides: 5. The CDR3 is 17 residues long. The chain's CDR3 is CASSEGTGLGSGNTIYF. CDR3 sequence (DNA): TGTGCCAGCAGTGAAGGGACAGGGCTGGGCTCTGGAAACACCATATATTTT.

The table lists this clone with a few counts. This chain uses TRBV9 with TRBJ2-7, with no clear D. Germline values: CDR1 SGDLS, CDR2 YYNGEE. Trimming left V 3 bases short and J 0 bases short, with 13 bases between. The CDR3 spans 15 residues. As DNA, the CDR3 is TGTGCCAGCAGCGAGGGCACTCTGGGCTCCTACGAGCAGTACTTC. Protein sequence: CASSEGTLGSYEQYF.

This chain joins TRBV7-2 and TRBJ2-3; D not resolved. Looked up from germline, CDR1 is SGHTA and CDR2 is FQGNSA. This CDR3 comprises 16 residues. V lost 4 bases and J lost 7, with 21 bases in between. The DNA of the CDR3 is TGTGCCAGCAGCTCCTCGACCGGCCCGGAACAGAATACGCAGTATTTT. It yields the protein CASSSSTGPEQNTQYF. The variable domain in full, with the rest retrieved from reference TRBV7-2 and TRBJ2-3, is GAGVSQSPSNKVTEKGKDVELRCDPISGHTALYWYRQSLGQGLEFLIYFQGNSAPDKSGLPSDRFSAERTGGSVSTLTIQRTQQEDSAVYLCASSSSTGPEQNTQYFGPGTRLTVL.

This chain joins TRBV11-3 and TRBJ2-1; TRBD1 matches 9 bases. Trimming took 1 base from V and 0 from J; bases not matched to a gene: 4. Germline CDR1 reads SGHNT; CDR2 reads YENEEA. CDR3 length: 17 amino acids. CDR3 residues: CASSLGGQGPSYNEQFF. In DNA, the CDR3 is TGTGCCAGCAGCTTAGGGGGACAGGGACCCTCCTACAATGAGCAGTTCTTC.

The rearrangement uses TRBV11-2 and TRBJ2-7, with TRBD2 matching 7 bases. The length of the CDR3 is 13 residues. V was clipped by 2 bases and J by 6 bases; unmatched bases: 4. CDR1 and CDR2 from the germline V gene are SGHAT and FQNNGV. The CDR3 DNA reads TGTGCCAGCAGCTTATCGGGGGGAGTCGAGCAGTACTTC. Protein product: CASSLSGGVEQYF.

The chain recombines TRBV9 with TRBJ1-1; 7 positions match TRBD1. The germline gives CDR1 SGDLS, CDR2 YYNGEE. This CDR3 has 14 amino acids. V lost 4 bases, J lost 6 bases, and 9 bases stayed unmatched. CDR3 sequence: CASSLEGAYAEAFF. In DNA, the CDR3 is TGTGCCAGCAGCCTCGAGGGGGCGTACGCTGAAGCTTTCTTT.

This clone occurred once. The rearrangement links TRBV9 to TRBJ2-1; the D is unclear. Germline CDR1 and CDR2: SGDLS and YYNGEE. The V and J ends lost 0 bases and 7 bases respectively, with 11 bases between them. This CDR3 is 14 amino acids long. This CDR3 reads CASSVATAENEQFF. The CDR3 nucleotides read TGTGCCAGCAGCGTAGCCACGGCGGAGAATGAGCAGTTCTTC.

This clone was recorded a few times. The J gene is TRBJ1-2, the V gene TRBV20-1; D may be TRBD1 (6 bases). The V end lost 5 bases, the J end lost 10 bases, and 14 bases lay between the germline ends. CDR1 is DFQATT, CDR2 SNEGSKA, per germline (reference sequence). This CDR3 is 11 amino acids long. This chain's CDR3 is CSAGRGENYTF. The CDR3 bases are TGCAGTGCTGGGAGGGGGGAGAACTACACCTTC.

The chain couples TRBV28 to TRBJ2-4, with TRBD1 identical over 7 bases. This CDR3 spans 11 amino acids. V shed 5 bases, J shed 10 bases, and the junction held 2 bases outside the gene matches. Germline V gene lookup returns CDR1 MDHEN and CDR2 SYDVKM. CDR3 nucleotide sequence: TGTGCCAGCAGTCGGACAGGTATTCAGTACTTC. Its protein product is CASSRTGIQYF. Full variable domain (remainder filled in from reference TRBV28 and TRBJ2-4): DVKVTQSSRYLVKRTGEKVFLECVQDMDHENMFWYRQDPGLGLRLIYFSYDVKMKEKGDIPEGYSVSREKKERFSLILESASTNQTSMYLCASSRTGIQYFGAGTRLSVL.

The chain is built from TRBV27 and TRBJ2-1; 10 nucleotides match TRBD2. This CDR3 is built from 16 residues. Germline CDR1 is MNHEY and CDR2 is SMNVEV (reference sequence). After removal of 7 bases from V and 3 bases from J, the junction contained 9 bases not matched to a gene. CDR3 sequence reads: CASNRQGLASYNEQFF. The CDR3 nucleotides read TGTGCCAGCAACCGACAGGGACTAGCGAGCTACAATGAGCAGTTCTTC.

The V gene is TRBV5-6, the J gene TRBJ2-7; D unclear. This CDR3 region has 12 residues. V was shortened by 2 bases and J by 2 bases, with 5 bases between the two germline ends. The germline V gene encodes CDR1 SGHDT and CDR2 YYEEEE. CDR3 DNA: TGTGCCAGCAGCTTAAGGACCTACGAGCAGTACTTC. Translating it yields CASSLRTYEQYF.

This clone was detected only a few times. The genes are TRBV21-1 and TRBJ2-2; TRBD1, the table's D call, lacks a check against the DNA. TRBV21-1 is a listed pseudogene. The CDR3 spans 16 residues. CDR3 DNA: TGTGCCAGCAGCGCCACCGGGACAGGGTCCGCCGGGGAGCTGTTTTTT. It encodes CASSATGTGSAGELFF.

The rearrangement joins TRBV15 to TRBJ2-1; D gene uncertain. V lost 5 bases to trimming and J lost 3 bases, with 5 bases between them. The CDR3 covers 12 residues. Germline V gives CDR1 LNHNV, CDR2 YYDKDF (reference sequence). CDR3 sequence reads: CATSPVYNEQFF. CDR3 nucleotides: TGTGCCACCAGCCCGGTCTACAATGAGCAGTTCTTC.

The chain couples TRBV13 to TRBJ1-1, with 7 bases that match TRBD1. Per germline, CDR1 PRHDT and CDR2 FYEKMQ (reference sequence). The trim removed 3 bases at V and 0 bases at J, leaving 10 bases unmatched. The CDR3 runs to 17 residues. As DNA, the CDR3 is TGTGCCAGCAGCTTGGGGCCAGGGGGTTTGTTGAACACTGAAGCTTTCTTT. It is translated as CASSLGPGGLLNTEAFF.